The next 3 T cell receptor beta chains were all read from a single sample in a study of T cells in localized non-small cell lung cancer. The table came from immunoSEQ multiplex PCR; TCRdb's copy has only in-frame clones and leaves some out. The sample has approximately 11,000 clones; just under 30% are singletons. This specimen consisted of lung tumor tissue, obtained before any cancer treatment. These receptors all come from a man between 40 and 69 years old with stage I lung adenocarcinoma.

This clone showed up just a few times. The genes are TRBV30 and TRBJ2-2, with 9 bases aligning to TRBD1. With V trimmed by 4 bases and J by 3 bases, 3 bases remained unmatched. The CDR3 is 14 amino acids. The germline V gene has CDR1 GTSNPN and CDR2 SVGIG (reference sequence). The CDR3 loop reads CAWNRGLDTGELFF. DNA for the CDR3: TGTGCCTGGAACAGGGGGCTCGACACCGGGGAGCTGTTTTTT.

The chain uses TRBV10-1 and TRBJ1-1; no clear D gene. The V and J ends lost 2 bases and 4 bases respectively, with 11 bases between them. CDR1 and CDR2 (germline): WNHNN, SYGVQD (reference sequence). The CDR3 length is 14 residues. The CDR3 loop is CASSERGWTTEAFF. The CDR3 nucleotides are TGCGCCAGCAGTGAGAGAGGGTGGACCACTGAAGCTTTCTTT.

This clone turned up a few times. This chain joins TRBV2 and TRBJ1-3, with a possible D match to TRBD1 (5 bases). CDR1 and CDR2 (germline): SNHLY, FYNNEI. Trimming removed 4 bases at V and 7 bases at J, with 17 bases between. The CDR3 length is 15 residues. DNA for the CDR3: TGTGCCAGCAGTGCTCAGACAGAGGGCTACAACACCATATATTTT. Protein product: CASSAQTEGYNTIYF.